The 29 T cell receptor beta chains reported below all come from one sample, sequenced in a study of persistence of HIV-infected CD4 T cells. Nonspecific anti-CD3/anti-CD28 bead stimulation represents the broad CD4+ T cell repertoire. Sorting of responding CD4+ T cells relied on upregulated CD40 ligand together with CD69. These receptors have no known antigen. Sequencing used immunoSEQ version 4 in survey mode. Libraries were prepared by immunoSEQ multiplex PCR; TCRdb keeps only in-frame clonotypes and omits some of them. Among some 40,000 clones listed, approximately 91% were seen once. The sample was CD4+ T cells sorted from PBMCs after approximately 19-hour stimulation, taken from a patient who received antiretroviral therapy. The receptors originated from an adult man with HIV who was CMV-seropositive.

V is TRBV5-4 and J is TRBJ2-7, with TRBD2 matching 15 bases. The germline V gene has CDR1 SGHNT and CDR2 YYREEE (reference sequence). V was clipped by 4 bases and J by 0 bases; unmatched bases: 11. The length of the CDR3 is 19 residues. CDR3 DNA sequence: TGTGCCAGCAGCCGTTTCCCGGGACTAGCGGGGGGAAGCTCCTACGAGCAGTACTTC. Amino acid sequence: CASSRFPGLAGGSSYEQYF.

The genes are TRBV2 and TRBJ1-2; D may be TRBD1 (5 bases). The CDR3 is made up of 14 amino acids. The germline V gene encodes CDR1 SNHLY and CDR2 FYNNEI. Deletions cut 6 bases from V and 4 bases from J, with 15 bases between. The CDR3 DNA reads TGTGCCAGCAGCGTGGGGGGACCTTTCTATGGCTACACCTTC. It yields the protein CASSVGGPFYGYTF.

The chain is built from TRBV7-3 and TRBJ2-3; 7 bases fit TRBD2. In germline, CDR1 is SGHTA, CDR2 FQGTGA. V shed 5 bases and J 2 bases; nucleotides not matched to a gene: 1. The CDR3 has 13 residues. The chain's CDR3 is CASSRDYTDTQYF. The CDR3 nucleotides are TGTGCCAGCAGCCGGGACTACACAGATACGCAGTATTTT.

The chain employs TRBV10-3 and TRBJ2-7; 9 bases are shared with TRBD2. The CDR3 totals 15 residues. The germline V gene has CDR1 ENHRY and CDR2 SYGVKD. V was pared by 6 bases and J by 2 bases, with 8 bases of the junction left unmatched. CDR3: CAISAGSGGPYEQYF. Written as DNA, the CDR3 is TGTGCCATCAGCGCCGGTAGCGGGGGTCCCTACGAGCAGTACTTC.

The chain couples TRBV2 to TRBJ1-3; D not resolved. V lost 7 bases, J lost 4 bases, and 14 bases lay in between. This CDR3 has 14 residues. Germline values: CDR1 SNHLY, CDR2 FYNNEI. The DNA for the CDR3 is TGTGCCAGCATGACGAACTCCCCAGGAAACACCATATATTTT. It is translated as CASMTNSPGNTIYF.

This clone came up a few times. This rearrangement joins TRBV3-1 (or the pseudogene TRBV3-2) to TRBJ1-1; TRBD1 agrees at 8 bases. This CDR3 is 11 amino acids long. CDR1 and CDR2 from the germline V gene are LGHDT and YNNKEL (reference sequence). V shed 5 bases, J shed 9 bases, and the junction held 2 bases outside the gene matches. The CDR3 coding sequence is TGTGCCAGCAGCTGGGACAGGAAAGCTTTCTTT. Translated: CASSWDRKAFF.

This chain uses TRBV9 with TRBJ1-3; no clear D gene. V lost 0 bases to trimming and J lost 0 bases, with 4 bases between them. This CDR3 comprises 14 residues. Germline CDR1 and CDR2: SGDLS and YYNGEE. DNA of the CDR3: TGTGCCAGCAGCGTAGACGGCTCTGGAAACACCATATATTTT. This codes for CASSVDGSGNTIYF.

Comment on this clone: The same CDR3 is also encoded by other DNA sequences in this sample. The chain has TRBV28 and TRBJ1-2; possible D gene TRBD1, 6 bases. Trimming left V 0 bases short and J 8 bases short, with 10 bases between. From germline, CDR1 is MDHEN and CDR2 SYDVKM. This CDR3 has 13 amino acids. The CDR3: CASSLWTGEGYTF. The CDR3 nucleotides read TGTGCCAGCAGTTTATGGACAGGTGAAGGCTACACCTTC.

The chain carries TRBV27 and TRBJ1-5, with TRBD1 matching 10 bases. Germline trimming cut 5 bases from V and 5 bases from J; bases unmatched to any gene: 6. This CDR3 spans 15 amino acids. The germline V gene has CDR1 MNHEY and CDR2 SMNVEV (reference sequence). Here the CDR3 reads CASSLGTGVDQPQHF. CDR3 DNA: TGTGCCAGCAGTCTCGGGACAGGGGTAGATCAGCCCCAGCATTTT.

The chain employs TRBV6-5 and TRBJ2-7, with D possibly called TRBD1 or TRBD2 (5 bases each). Germline CDR1 and CDR2: MNHEY and SVGAGI. The ends were cut back, 6 bases at V and 4 bases at J, with 16 bases in the middle. The CDR3 contains 14 residues. CDR3 DNA: TGTGCCAGCAGCTCCCTTCTGAGGGGTTACGAGCAGTACTTC. It codes for CASSSLLRGYEQYF.

The chain couples TRBV6-5 to TRBJ1-1, with D possibly TRBD1 on 6 matching bases. Per germline, CDR1 MNHEY and CDR2 SVGAGI. The ends were cut back, 3 bases at V and 3 bases at J, with 11 bases in the middle. CDR3 length: 14 residues. CDR3 DNA sequence: TGTGCCAGCAGTTATAGGGGGGTAGACACTGAAGCTTTCTTT. It encodes CASSYRGVDTEAFF.

J is TRBJ2-7 and V is TRBV5-1, with 8 bases matching TRBD1. Germline trimming cut 3 bases from V and 3 bases from J; bases unmatched to any gene: 5. Germline V CDR1 and CDR2: SGHRS, YFSETQ. The CDR3 has 14 amino acids. This CDR3 reads CASSWTGSGYEQYF. For the CDR3, the DNA is TGCGCCAGCAGCTGGACAGGGTCAGGCTACGAGCAGTACTTC.

This chain uses TRBV7-9 with TRBJ1-3; 7 bases align to TRBD1. Trimming at V came to 0 bases and at J to 4 bases, leaving 3 bases not matched to a gene. This CDR3 spans 15 amino acids. The germline V gene encodes CDR1 SEHNR and CDR2 FQNEAQ (reference sequence). The CDR3 loop reads CASSLADRAGNTIYF. CDR3 nucleotide sequence: TGTGCCAGCAGCTTAGCAGACAGGGCCGGAAACACCATATATTTT.

V usage is TRBV7-3 and J usage is TRBJ2-7, with D perhaps TRBD1 (6 bases). Trimming took off 5 bases at V and 0 bases at J, with 8 bases between the two ends. Germline CDR1 is SGHTA and CDR2 is FQGTGA. This CDR3 spans 13 amino acids. CDR3 loop: CASSPDSSYEQYF. The CDR3 coding sequence is TGTGCCAGCAGCCCGGACAGCTCCTACGAGCAGTACTTC.

The chain carries TRBV28 and TRBJ1-5; D ambiguous. Deletions cut 2 bases from V and 6 bases from J, with 5 bases between. Germline V gene data show CDR1 as MDHEN and CDR2 as SYDVKM. The CDR3 spans 12 residues. CDR3 bases: TGTGCCAGCAGTTTACCCGGTCAGCCCCAGCATTTT. It specifies CASSLPGQPQHF.

The chain couples TRBV7-8 to TRBJ2-7, with D tentatively TRBD1 (6 bases). The length of the CDR3 is 13 residues. The germline V gene encodes CDR1 SGHVS and CDR2 FQNEAQ. V gave up 1 base and J gave up 5 bases, with 9 bases separating them. In DNA, the CDR3 is TGTGCCAGCAGCTTAGACAGGGCACACGAGCAGTACTTC. Translated: CASSLDRAHEQYF. Full variable domain (rest looked up from reference TRBV7-8 and TRBJ2-7): GAGVSQSPRYKVAKRGQDVALRCDPISGHVSLFWYQQALGQGPEFLTYFQNEAQLDKSGLPSDRFFAERPEGSVSTLKIQRTQQEDSAVYLCASSLDRAHEQYFGPGTRLTVT.

The chain employs TRBV18 and TRBJ1-5; 9 nucleotides match TRBD1. J lost 3 bases, V lost 3 bases, and 3 bases had no gene match. The CDR3 sequence is 15 residues long. Germline CDR1 reads KGHSH; CDR2 reads LQKENI. CDR3 DNA sequence: TGTGCCAGCTCACCCGGGACAGGGTACAATCAGCCCCAGCATTTT. It yields the protein CASSPGTGYNQPQHF.

The chain links TRBV4-2 to TRBJ1-4; D possibly corresponds to TRBD1 (5 bases). Germline V gene lookup returns CDR1 LGHNA and CDR2 YNFKEQ. The CDR3 totals 15 residues. V was shortened by 6 bases and J by 2 bases, with 13 bases between the two germline ends. CDR3 bases: TGTGCCAGCAGGAAATCAGGGAACACTAATGAAAAACTGTTTTTT. Translated, it gives CASRKSGNTNEKLFF.

The V gene is TRBV5-1, the J gene TRBJ2-2; 12 bases are a match to TRBD2. In germline, CDR1 is SGHRS, CDR2 YFSETQ. The CDR3 runs to 16 residues. V gave up 3 bases and J gave up 6 bases; unmatched junction bases: 6. The CDR3 coding sequence is TGCGCCAGCAGCTGGTCTAGCGGGGGGGCCTCCGGGGAGCTGTTTTTT. It encodes CASSWSSGGASGELFF.

This clone was detected a few times. This rearrangement joins TRBV6-5 to TRBJ1-3; D is unclear. V lost 5 bases to trimming and J lost 0 bases, with 8 bases between them. Germline V lookup: CDR1 MNHEY, CDR2 SVGAGI. The CDR3 consists of 14 residues. CDR3 DNA: TGTGCCAGCAGTATGCGTGACTCTGGAAACACCATATATTTT. This gives the protein CASSMRDSGNTIYF.

The chain links TRBV5-1 to TRBJ2-3, with TRBD1 matching over 9 bases. Germline assignment: CDR1 SGHRS and CDR2 YFSETQ. J gave up 4 bases and V 4 bases, and 7 bases lay outside the gene matches. This CDR3 is built from 15 residues. The CDR3 sequence: CASSPGTGRADTQYF. CDR3 bases: TGCGCCAGCAGCCCCGGGACAGGGAGGGCAGATACGCAGTATTTT.

This rearrangement joins TRBV23-1 to TRBJ1-2, with 7 bases aligning to TRBD1. TRBV23-1 is classed as an ORF, of uncertain function. The trim removed 9 bases at V and 2 bases at J, leaving 3 bases unmatched. This CDR3 has 12 residues. This chain's CDR3 is CASETGNYGYTF. CDR3 DNA sequence: TGCGCCAGTGAGACAGGGAACTATGGCTACACCTTC.

The chain couples TRBV15 to TRBJ1-5; D is unresolved. The germline V and J ends were trimmed by 5 bases and 0 bases, with 11 bases remaining between them. Germline assignment: CDR1 LNHNV and CDR2 YYDKDF (reference sequence). The CDR3 loop spans 15 amino acids. The CDR3 nucleotides read TGTGCCACCAGCGCGGGAGGGCCTAGCAATCAGCCCCAGCATTTT. Translated, it gives CATSAGGPSNQPQHF.

The chain combines TRBV2 with TRBJ1-2; D is perhaps TRBD1 (5 bases). Trimming removed 2 bases from V and 0 bases from J, with 13 bases in between. From germline, CDR1 is SNHLY and CDR2 FYNNEI. The CDR3 is 16 amino acids. The CDR3 nucleotides are TGTGCCAGCAGTGAATTGCAGGGAAGGGCTAACTATGGCTACACCTTC. Its translation: CASSELQGRANYGYTF. Looking up the rest from reference TRBV2 and TRBJ1-2 gives the full variable domain: EPEVTQTPSHQVTQMGQEVILRCVPISNHLYFYWYRQILGQKVEFLVSFYNNEISEKSEIFDDQFSVERPDGSNFTLKIRSTKLEDSAMYFCASSELQGRANYGYTFGSGTRLTVV.

This chain uses TRBV6-4 with TRBJ2-1; 7 nucleotides agree with TRBD2. Germline V gene lookup returns CDR1 MRHNA and CDR2 SNTAGT. CDR3 length equals 14 residues. The ends lost 3 bases at V and 6 bases at J; junction bases unmatched: 5. DNA for the CDR3: TGTGCCAGCAGTGAAGCAGGCGGGGGCAATGAGCAGTTCTTC. Protein product: CASSEAGGGNEQFF.

The chain employs TRBV2 and TRBJ2-7; D possibly corresponds to TRBD2 (6 bases). The CDR3 runs 12 residues. Germline CDR1 reads SNHLY; CDR2 reads FYNNEI. V lost 7 bases, J lost 3 bases, and 10 bases lay in between. CDR3 in DNA: TGTGCCAGCAAGCGGGCAGACTACGAGCAGTACTTC. Its translation is CASKRADYEQYF.

This sequence joins TRBV9 and TRBJ2-2, with 8 bases aligning to TRBD1. V lost 2 bases, J lost 4 bases, and 1 base stayed unmatched. CDR1 is SGDLS and CDR2 is YYNGEE in the germline V gene. The CDR3 totals 14 residues. The DNA for the CDR3 is TGTGCCAGCAGCGTGGACAGGGTCACCGGGGAGCTGTTTTTT. Its translation: CASSVDRVTGELFF. The full variable domain, completed using reference TRBV9 and TRBJ2-2, is DSGVTQTPKHLITATGQRVTLRCSPRSGDLSVYWYQQSLDQGLQFLIQYYNGEERAKGNILERFSAQQFPDLHSELNLSSLELGDSALYFCASSVDRVTGELFFGEGSRLTVL.

V and J are TRBV5-1 and TRBJ2-1; no clear D gene. The CDR3 is 13 residues long. V lost 2 bases and J 6 bases, leaving 9 bases between the germline ends. Germline CDR1 SGHRS, CDR2 YFSETQ. The CDR3 DNA sequence: TGCGCCAGCAGCTTCGGGCCATCCAATGAGCAGTTCTTC. It translates to CASSFGPSNEQFF.

The rearrangement links TRBV9 to TRBJ2-1; 8 nucleotides agree with TRBD2. J gave up 9 bases and V 0 bases, and 5 bases lay outside the gene matches. CDR1 is SGDLS and CDR2 is YYNGEE in the germline V gene. CDR3 size: 14 residues. Written as DNA, the CDR3 is TGTGCCAGCAGCGTAGTGTCGGGGGGGAGTGAGCAGTTCTTC. Protein: CASSVVSGGSEQFF.